The 28 T cell receptor beta chains reported below all come from one sample, sequenced in a study of cytomegalovirus exposure and HLA in healthy donors. It was with 60 Vbeta and 13 Jbeta primers that the PCR ran. This table comes from immunoSEQ multiplex PCR, and its TCRdb copy is limited to in-frame clones, with some not included. The sample records a few hundred thousand clones, 60% to 80% being singletons. The specimen sequenced was PBMCs. The source is a woman aged 25 to 39 in good health and CMV-seronegative.

In DNA form, the CDR3 reads TGTGCCAGCAGCCCTACAGGGTTCGCTGAAAAACTGTTTTTT. It codes for CASSPTGFAEKLFF. The chain recombines TRBV9 with TRBJ1-4, with D perhaps matching TRBD1 (6 bases). This CDR3 region has 14 residues. Between the trimmed V and J ends, which lost 4 bases and 7 bases, there was a span of 14 bases. Germline loops: CDR1 SGDLS, CDR2 YYNGEE.

A remark on this clone: An end of the junction differs from the germline gene, which may be a read error. This sequence joins TRBV19 and TRBJ2-5; 10 bases are shared with TRBD1. CDR3 length: 18 residues. CDR1 is LNHDA and CDR2 is SQIVND in the germline V gene (reference sequence). The CDR3 region is CATSSRTWDRGDQETQYF. As DNA, the CDR3 is TGTGCCACTAGTTCCCGAACCTGGGACAGGGGAGACCAAGAGACCCAGTACTTC.

The chain uses TRBV6-5 and TRBJ2-7, with 9 nucleotides matching TRBD1. The CDR3 has 14 residues. V dropped 8 bases and J dropped 1; count of bases not matched to a gene: 6. Germline-derived CDR1 and CDR2 are MNHEY and SVGAGI. DNA of the CDR3: TGTGCCAGCTCCTCCGGGACAGGGTCCTACGAGCAGTACTTC. Translating it yields CASSSGTGSYEQYF.

The chain couples TRBV11-2 to TRBJ1-1; D is perhaps TRBD1 (5 bases). The CDR3 is 12 residues long. Germline V CDR1 and CDR2: SGHAT, FQNNGV. V dropped 1 base and J dropped 11 bases, with 11 bases sitting between them. CDR3 coding DNA: TGTGCCAGCAGCTTAGGCGGGGCCAGCGCTTTCTTT. Amino acid sequence: CASSLGGASAFF.

This clone was seen just once. The gene calls are TRBV6-5 and TRBJ2-7; D ambiguous. The CDR3 spans 14 residues. Trimming left V 3 bases short and J 6 bases short, with 15 bases between. Germline assignment: CDR1 MNHEY and CDR2 SVGAGI. The CDR3 loop is CASSYRSPVPEQYF. The CDR3 DNA reads TGTGCCAGCAGTTATCGATCCCCGGTGCCCGAGCAGTACTTC.

This clone has only a few counts. The V call is TRBV7-9, the J call TRBJ2-1; 9 bases align to TRBD1. The CDR3 consists of 16 residues. After removal of 5 bases from V and 7 bases from J, the junction contained 12 bases not matched to a gene. CDR1 and CDR2 (germline): SEHNR, FQNEAQ (reference sequence). The CDR3 DNA reads TGTGCCAGCAGCGGACGGGACAGGGAAGCGTGGAATGAGCAGTTCTTC. This encodes CASSGRDREAWNEQFF.

J is TRBJ1-1 and V is TRBV6-5; 8 bases agree with TRBD1. From germline, CDR1 is MNHEY and CDR2 SVGAGI. V lost 5 bases to trimming and J lost 6 bases; unmatched junction nucleotides: 8. This CDR3 comprises 14 residues. The CDR3 sequence: CASSEQGAGAEAFF. For the CDR3, the DNA is TGTGCCAGCAGTGAGCAGGGGGCGGGGGCTGAAGCTTTCTTT.

The CDR3 is CASSDSGNRNGYTF. CDR3 bases: TGTGCCAGCAGTGACTCGGGGAACAGGAATGGCTACACCTTC. The gene calls are TRBV6-4 and TRBJ1-2; TRBD1 is a possible D gene (5 bases). Per germline, CDR1 MRHNA and CDR2 SNTAGT. The CDR3 is 14 amino acids. V dropped 0 bases and J dropped 6 bases, with 11 bases sitting between them.

CDR3 nucleotide sequence: TGCGCCAGCAGCTCCAGGGGAGAGGCTTTCTTT. Translating gives CASSSRGEAFF. The chain carries TRBV5-1 and TRBJ1-1, with D perhaps TRBD1 (6 bases). The CDR3 sequence is 11 residues long. V was shortened by 3 bases and J by 11 bases, with 11 bases between the two germline ends. Germline V gene lookup returns CDR1 SGHRS and CDR2 YFSETQ.

The chain has TRBV4-1 and TRBJ2-3, with D possibly being TRBD1 (7 bases). Trimming stripped 1 base from V and 1 base from J, with 15 bases between. The CDR3 length is 17 residues. CDR1 is MGHRA and CDR2 is YSYEKL in the germline V gene. CDR3 sequence reads: CASSQGGAGGGTDTQYF. The CDR3, as DNA: TGCGCCAGCAGCCAAGGGGGGGCAGGGGGAGGCACAGATACGCAGTATTTT.

The rearrangement joins TRBV10-2 to TRBJ2-2, with D unclear. Germline values: CDR1 WSHSY, CDR2 SAAADI. V was pared by 3 bases and J by 2 bases, with 7 bases between. CDR3 length: 14 amino acids. CDR3 residues: CASSDLSNTGELFF. For the CDR3, the DNA is TGCGCCAGCAGTGACTTGTCTAACACCGGGGAGCTGTTTTTT.

This clone was seen once. CDR3 loop: CASSVATDYEQYF. The CDR3 DNA reads TGTGCCAGCAGCGTAGCGACAGACTACGAGCAGTACTTC. The chain uses TRBV9 and TRBJ2-7; a possible D gene is TRBD1 (5 bases). The V gene's germline CDR1 is SGDLS and CDR2 YYNGEE. The CDR3 runs to 13 residues. The ends were cut back, 0 bases at V and 3 bases at J, with 7 bases in the middle.

This rearrangement joins TRBV5-4 to TRBJ2-5; the match to TRBD2 covers 8 bases. The CDR3 consists of 13 residues. Trimming took 4 bases from V and 5 from J; bases not matched to a gene: 4. Germline V gene sequence: CDR1 SGHNT, CDR2 YYREEE (reference sequence). Written as DNA, the CDR3 is TGTGCCAGCAGCGAGACTAGCGACGAGACCCAGTACTTC. This encodes CASSETSDETQYF.

A note on this clone: The junction departs from the called germline gene at one end, perhaps through a read error. This chain joins TRBV15 and TRBJ1-3; 12 bases are a match to TRBD1. The CDR3 extends over 17 amino acids. Looked up from germline, CDR1 is LNHNV and CDR2 is YYDKDF (reference sequence). CDR3: CDTSRDPGQGAGNTINF. The CDR3 coding sequence is TGTGACACCAGCAGAGATCCGGGACAGGGGGCTGGAAACACCATAAATTTT.

This clone turned up a few times. The CDR3 spells CASGLLAGYEQYF. The CDR3 DNA follows: TGTGCTAGTGGGTTACTAGCGGGGTACGAGCAGTACTTC. The chain is built from TRBV12-5 and TRBJ2-7; 10 bases match TRBD2. Germline values: CDR1 LGHNT, CDR2 FRNRAP. V was pared by 6 bases and J by 4 bases, with 3 bases of the junction left unmatched. This CDR3 region has 13 residues. The full variable domain, completed using reference TRBV12-5 and TRBJ2-7, is DARVTQTPRHKVTEMGQEVTMRCQPILGHNTVFWYRQTMMQGLELLAYFRNRAPLDDSGMPKDRFSAEMPDATLATLKIQPSEPRDSAVYFCASGLLAGYEQYFGPGTRLTVT.

This clone turned up a few times. This chain links TRBV6-5 with TRBJ2-1, with TRBD2 identical over 7 bases. In germline, CDR1 is MNHEY, CDR2 SVGAGI. CDR3 length: 13 amino acids. V shed 6 bases and J 7 bases; nucleotides not matched to a gene: 6. The CDR3 reads CASRSGIGNEQFF. The CDR3 DNA is TGTGCCAGCAGAAGCGGGATCGGGAATGAGCAGTTCTTC.

In this sample, this clone turned up once. V is TRBV4-2 and J is TRBJ2-7; 11 positions match TRBD2. The germline V gene encodes CDR1 LGHNA and CDR2 YNFKEQ. The CDR3 is made up of 16 amino acids. V lost 1 base and J lost 2; bases outside the gene matches: 4. The DNA for the CDR3 is TGTGCCAGCAGCCAAGTGGGGACTAGCGGTCCCTACGAGCAGTACTTC. Translation: CASSQVGTSGPYEQYF.

V and J are TRBV6-5 and TRBJ1-6, with 9 bases fitting TRBD1. This CDR3 comprises 15 residues. Trimming took 10 bases from V and 14 from J; bases not matched to a gene: 18. From germline, CDR1 is MNHEY and CDR2 SVGAGI. As DNA, the CDR3 is TGTGCCATCCTCCTACAGGGGGCCCTTTCTAGATCCCTCCACTTT. Translated: CAILLQGALSRSLHF.

V is TRBV5-4 and J is TRBJ2-3, with TRBD2 identical over 9 bases. The V gene's germline CDR1 is SGHNT and CDR2 YYREEE (reference sequence). The junction had 4 bases not matched to a gene; V was cut back by 3 bases and J by 2 bases. CDR3 size: 15 residues. In DNA form, the CDR3 reads TGTGCCAGCAGCTCCCCTAGCGGGGTCACAGATACGCAGTATTTT. Its translation: CASSSPSGVTDTQYF.

A remark on this clone: Compared with germline, one end of the junction differs, possibly owing to a read error. The chain links TRBV5-1 to TRBJ2-7; 13 bases agree with TRBD2. The germline V gene has CDR1 SGHRS and CDR2 YFSETQ. This CDR3 is 19 amino acids long. The CDR3 loop is CASILAGTSGTYTQGEQYF. In DNA form, the CDR3 reads TGCGCCAGCATCTTGGCCGGGACTAGCGGGACTTACACGCAGGGGGAGCAGTACTTC.

V usage is TRBV13 and J usage is TRBJ2-1, with D maybe TRBD2 (6 bases). Per the germline V gene, CDR1 is PRHDT and CDR2 is FYEKMQ (reference sequence). The CDR3 sequence is 16 residues long. Deletions cut 4 bases from V and 4 bases from J, with 17 bases between. This CDR3 is CASSSRTEGPYNEQFF. For the CDR3, the DNA is TGTGCCAGCAGCTCTAGGACGGAGGGCCCTTACAATGAGCAGTTCTTC.

This clone was recorded a few times. The gene calls are TRBV23-1 and TRBJ1-2; TRBD1 matches 8 bases. TRBV23-1 is filed as an ORF, its function uncertain. The CDR3 has 14 residues. V shed 10 bases, J shed 7 bases, and the junction held 14 bases outside the gene matches. CDR3 DNA: TGCGCCAAAGAGGGCACAGGGGGATCAGGTGGCTACACCTTC. Translated, it gives CAKEGTGGSGGYTF.

The chain recombines TRBV29-1 with TRBJ2-1, with 10 bases fitting TRBD2. V gave up 3 bases and J gave up 9 bases; unmatched junction bases: 8. CDR3 length equals 14 residues. Germline V lookup: CDR1 SQVTM, CDR2 ANQGSEA. The CDR3 DNA is TGCAGCGTTGACACTAGCGGGATCCTTAGTGAGCAGTTCTTC. Its translation: CSVDTSGILSEQFF.

This clone was counted a few times. This sequence joins TRBV6-1 and TRBJ1-5; 8 bases fit TRBD1. Germline V gene lookup returns CDR1 MNHNS and CDR2 SASEGT. With 4 bases clipped from V and 2 bases from J, the junction kept 7 bases outside the gene matches. This CDR3 has 16 amino acids. CDR3 nucleotide sequence: TGTGCCAGCAGTGTAACCAGGGGGCTAGGCAATCAGCCCCAGCATTTT. Translated, it gives CASSVTRGLGNQPQHF.

The V call is TRBV6-1, the J call TRBJ2-7; TRBD2 is a possible D gene (6 bases). The CDR3 is made up of 14 amino acids. V lost 2 bases and J lost 3, with 11 bases in between. CDR1 is MNHNS, CDR2 SASEGT, per germline. The CDR3 DNA reads TGTGCCAGCAGTGAACAGGGACTCAGCTACGAGCAGTACTTC. The encoded protein is CASSEQGLSYEQYF.

This clone was detected only a few times. This chain connects TRBV6-6 to TRBJ2-2; TRBD2 might be the D (6 bases). The CDR3 consists of 16 residues. Germline V gene lookup returns CDR1 MNHNY and CDR2 SVGAGI (reference sequence). V was pared by 6 bases and J by 0 bases, with 14 bases between. As DNA, the CDR3 is TGTGCCAGCAGACCCGAAGTAGCGGCGAACACCGGGGAGCTGTTTTTT. It codes for CASRPEVAANTGELFF.

The chain employs TRBV6-5 and TRBJ2-7; 10 bases match TRBD1. CDR1 and CDR2 from the germline V gene are MNHEY and SVGAGI. The CDR3 consists of 15 residues. Trimming at V came to 5 bases and at J to 2 bases, leaving 6 bases not matched to a gene. CDR3 protein: CASSGDRGGTYEQYF. CDR3 DNA: TGTGCCAGCAGTGGGGACAGGGGTGGAACCTACGAGCAGTACTTC.

The V call is TRBV7-9, the J call TRBJ2-7; tentatively, D is TRBD2 (6 bases). The germline V gene encodes CDR1 SEHNR and CDR2 FQNEAQ (reference sequence). V lost 3 bases to trimming and J lost 3 bases, with 9 bases between them. CDR3 size: 13 residues. In nucleotides, the CDR3 is TGTGCCAGCAGCTTTGCGGGAATCTACGAGCAGTACTTC. Its protein product is CASSFAGIYEQYF.